This T cell receptor beta chain was sequenced in a study of OX40 agonist ivuxolimab in advanced cancers. Background on the study: Partial responses were achieved by three patients, one with hepatocellular carcinoma and two with cutaneous melanoma.

Trimming shortened V by 3 bases and J by 7 bases, and 7 bases separated the two germline ends. CDR1 and CDR2 from the germline V gene are SEHNR and FQNEAQ (reference sequence). The CDR3 has 12 amino acids. Clones were read by immunoSEQ multiplex PCR, and TCRdb kept only the in-frame ones, dropping some. The repertoire consists of more than 10,000 clones, with over 75% occurring once and the leading ten covering roughly 73%. The sequence derives from an adult with an advanced solid tumor such as melanoma, head and neck, liver or kidney cancer. The genes are TRBV7-9 and TRBJ2-4; no clear D gene. This material consisted of CD4+ or CD8+ T cells sorted from blood, taken in a trial of the OX40 agonist ivuxolimab. Here the CDR3 DNA reads TGTGCCAGCAGCTTTCTTGGGAACATTCAGTACTTC. It codes for CASSFLGNIQYF.